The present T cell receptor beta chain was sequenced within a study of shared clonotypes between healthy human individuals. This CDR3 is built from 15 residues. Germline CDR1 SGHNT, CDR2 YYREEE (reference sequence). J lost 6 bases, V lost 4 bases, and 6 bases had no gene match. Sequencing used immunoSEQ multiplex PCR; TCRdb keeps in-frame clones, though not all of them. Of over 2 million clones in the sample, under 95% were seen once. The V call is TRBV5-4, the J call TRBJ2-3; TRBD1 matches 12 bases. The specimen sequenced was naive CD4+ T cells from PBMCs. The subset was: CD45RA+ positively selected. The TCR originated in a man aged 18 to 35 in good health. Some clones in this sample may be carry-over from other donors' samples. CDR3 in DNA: TGTGCCAGCAGCCACGGGACAGGGGGCCTGGATACGCAGTATTTT. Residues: CASSHGTGGLDTQYF.